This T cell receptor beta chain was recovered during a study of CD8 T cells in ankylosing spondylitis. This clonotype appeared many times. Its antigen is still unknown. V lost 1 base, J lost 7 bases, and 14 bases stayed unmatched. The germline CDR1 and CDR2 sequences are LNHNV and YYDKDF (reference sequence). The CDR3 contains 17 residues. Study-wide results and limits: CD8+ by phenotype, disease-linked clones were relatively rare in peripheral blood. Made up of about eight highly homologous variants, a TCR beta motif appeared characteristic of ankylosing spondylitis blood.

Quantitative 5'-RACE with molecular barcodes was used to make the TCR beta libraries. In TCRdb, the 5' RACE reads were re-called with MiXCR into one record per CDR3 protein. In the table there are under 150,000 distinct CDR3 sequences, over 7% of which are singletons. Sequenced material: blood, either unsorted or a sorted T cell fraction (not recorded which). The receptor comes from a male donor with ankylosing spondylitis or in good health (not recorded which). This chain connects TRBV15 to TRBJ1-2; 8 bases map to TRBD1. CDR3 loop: CATSRGVGRGHYGGYTF. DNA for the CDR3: TGTGCCACCAGCAGAGGAGTAGGCAGGGGGCACTATGGTGGCTACACCTTC.